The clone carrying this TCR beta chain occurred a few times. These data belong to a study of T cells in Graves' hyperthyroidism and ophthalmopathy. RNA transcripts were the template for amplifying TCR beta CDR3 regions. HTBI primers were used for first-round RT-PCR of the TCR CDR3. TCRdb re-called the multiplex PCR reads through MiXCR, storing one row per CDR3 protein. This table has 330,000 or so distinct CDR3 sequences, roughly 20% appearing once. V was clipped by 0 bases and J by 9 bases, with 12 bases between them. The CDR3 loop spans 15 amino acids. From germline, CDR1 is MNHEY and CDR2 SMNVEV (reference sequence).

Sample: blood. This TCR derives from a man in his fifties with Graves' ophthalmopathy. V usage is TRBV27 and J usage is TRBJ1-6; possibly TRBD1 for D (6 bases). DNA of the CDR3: TGTGCCAGCAGTTTATCTGTGAGGGGGACTTCACCCCTCCACTTT. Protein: CASSLSVRGTSPLHF.